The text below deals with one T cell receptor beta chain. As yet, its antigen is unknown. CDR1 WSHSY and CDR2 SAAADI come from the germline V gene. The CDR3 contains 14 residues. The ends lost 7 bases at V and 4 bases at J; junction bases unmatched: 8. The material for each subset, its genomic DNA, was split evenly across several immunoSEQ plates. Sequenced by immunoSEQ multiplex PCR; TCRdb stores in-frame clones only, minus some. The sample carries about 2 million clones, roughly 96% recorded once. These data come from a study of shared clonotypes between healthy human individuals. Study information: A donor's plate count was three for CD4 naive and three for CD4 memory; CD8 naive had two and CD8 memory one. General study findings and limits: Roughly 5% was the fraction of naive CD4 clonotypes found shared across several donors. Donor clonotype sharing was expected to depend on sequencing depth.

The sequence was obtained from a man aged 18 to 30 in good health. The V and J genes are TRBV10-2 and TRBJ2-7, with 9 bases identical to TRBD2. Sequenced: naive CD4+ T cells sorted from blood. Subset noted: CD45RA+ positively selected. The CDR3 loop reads CASTSGLARYEQYF. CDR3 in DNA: TGCGCCAGCACCTCAGGACTAGCGCGGTACGAGCAGTACTTC.